This T cell receptor beta chain was retrieved from a study of early T cells in non-severe SARS-CoV-2 infection. Study summary: Sequencing of bulk RNA from unsorted whole blood was done, without chain pairing.

This clonotype was observed many times. Its target is unknown. General study results and limits: Matching with VDJdb favored anti-spike CD8 responses (missing private and CD4 specificities).

Individual cDNA molecules carried attached unique molecular identifiers. From the 5' RACE reads, TCRdb called clonotypes with MiXCR, one entry per CDR3 protein. The repertoire consists of 40,000 to 45,000 distinct CDR3 sequences, with about 11% occurring once and the leading ten covering roughly 9.7%. Trimming pared 6 bases from V and 0 bases from J, leaving 9 bases between. The length of the CDR3 is 13 residues. Per germline, CDR1 DFQATT and CDR2 SNEGSKA (reference sequence). The TCR sequence derives from an adult who was a healthcare worker with PCR-confirmed SARS-CoV-2 infection or an uninfected control (not recorded which). This sequence joins TRBV20-1 and TRBJ1-3; D remains unclear. The specimen sequenced was whole blood. CDR3 sequence: CSALTPSGNTIYF. CDR3 DNA sequence: TGCAGTGCCCTTACACCCTCTGGAAACACCATATATTTT.